The rows below give T cell receptor beta chains drawn from one sample of a study of human T cells and chemical hapten exposure. TCRdb recomputed calls from the RACE reads with MiXCR, one row per CDR3 protein. The table includes some 110,000 distinct CDR3 sequences, over 10% detected once. The sample here was whole blood, taken in connection with sensitization to the hapten diphenylcyclopropenone (DPC). Receptors were obtained from a woman aged 45 to 65 with alopecia areata. Some clones in this sample may be carry-over from other donors' samples. Each CDR3 is given with its conserved first and last residue. D genes are given only for firm matches. Clone size is not always given. Where it is, it says once, few, many or a class for expanded clones.

v_call	j_call	clone_size	d_call	cdr3_nt	cdr3_aa
TRBV6-5	TRBJ2-1	few	-	TGTGCCAGCAGTTACTCGGGGCTTCTGCCCCGAGCTCCCGACAATGAGCAGTTCTTC	CASSYSGLLPRAPDNEQFF
TRBV5-1	TRBJ2-3	few	TRBD2	TGCGCCAGCAGCTTGCGGTACGCGGGGGAGCAGTATTTT	CASSLRYAGEQYF
TRBV7-2	TRBJ2-7	-	TRBD2	TGTGCCAGCAGCTTAGTGGGCAGCGGGGACTACGAGCAGTACTTC	CASSLVGSGDYEQYF
TRBV2	TRBJ2-6	few	TRBD1	TGTGCCAGCAGTCGGACAGGGGGCAGAGGGGCCAACGTCCTGACTTTC	CASSRTGGRGANVLTF
TRBV6-5	TRBJ1-6	-	-	-	CASSLWTRAYNSPLHF
TRBV19	TRBJ2-1	many	TRBD1	TGTGCCAGTAGGCGGACAGGGGCAAATGAGCAGTTCTTC	CASRRTGANEQFF
TRBV5-1	TRBJ2-3	few	TRBD2	TGCGCCAGCAGCCATTTTAGCGGGAGGACGGCAGATACGCAGTATTTT	CASSHFSGRTADTQYF
TRBV29-1	TRBJ1-1	-	TRBD1	TGCAGCGCCTCAGGACAGGGGAGCTTAGCTTTCTTT	CSASGQGSLAFF
TRBV4-1	TRBJ1-6	-	-	TGCGCCAGCAGCCAAGATCAAGGGGGTTGGTCACCCCTCCACTTT	CASSQDQGGWSPLHF
TRBV3-1	TRBJ1-1	-	-	TGTGCGAGTGAGGATGGGGTTTTTCCCCTTAAGGCTTTCTTT	CASEDGVFPLKAFF
TRBV5-1	TRBJ2-7	-	-	TGCGCCAGCAGCTTGGGGGTACAAGGATACGAGCAGTACTTC	CASSLGVQGYEQYF
TRBV24-1	TRBJ1-2	-	-	TGTGCCACCAGTGACAATACCGGATCCTATGGCTACACCTTC	CATSDNTGSYGYTF
TRBV18	TRBJ1-6	few	-	TGTGCCAGCTCTCCCTCGACCAGGGCAGGAAATTCACCCCTCCACTTT	CASSPSTRAGNSPLHF
TRBV28	TRBJ1-6	-	TRBD1	TGTGCCAGCAGATTGGGGGACAGGGGGAATTCACCCCTCCACTTT	CASRLGDRGNSPLHF
TRBV27	TRBJ1-1	few	TRBD1	TGTGCCAGCAGTCCAACGACAGGGGAGAACACTGAAGCTTTCTTT	CASSPTTGENTEAFF
TRBV18	TRBJ1-6	many	TRBD1	TGTGCCAGCTCACCACTGCGGGACAGCAATTCACCCCTCCACTTT	CASSPLRDSNSPLHF
TRBV28	TRBJ1-5	few	-	TGTGCCAGCACCCTACCAGATCAGCCCCAGCATTTT	CASTLPDQPQHF
TRBV29-1	TRBJ2-7	-	TRBD1	TGCAGCGCTGTTGGAGGACCGGGACAGGGATACGAGCAGTACTTC	CSAVGGPGQGYEQYF
TRBV28	TRBJ1-5	-	TRBD1	TGTGCCAGCAGAAGAACCACAGGGGGTCGCAATCAGCCCCAGCATTTT	CASRRTTGGRNQPQHF
TRBV3-1	TRBJ2-1	few	-	TGTGCCAGCAGCCCTACTGGCAATGAGCAGTTCTTC	CASSPTGNEQFF
TRBV6-5	TRBJ1-3	many	TRBD1	TGTGCCAGCAGCCAACAGGGGGAGGGAAACACCATATATTTT	CASSQQGEGNTIYF
TRBV29-1	TRBJ1-1	-	-	TGCAGCGTCGAAACCCACGATGTTGCTGAAGCTTTCTTT	CSVETHDVAEAFF
TRBV6-4	TRBJ2-3	many	TRBD2	TGTGCCAGCAGTGCGGAATTGATCCCCGGGGGGGGGACAGATACGCAGTATTTT	CASSAELIPGGGTDTQYF
TRBV20-1	TRBJ2-7	-	-	TGCAGTGCTAGTCCAGCCCCGACTAGAAACTACGAGCAGTACTTC	CSASPAPTRNYEQYF
TRBV5-1	TRBJ2-7	-	-	TGCGCCAGCAGACCTGGACAGACTACCTACGAGCAGTACTTC	CASRPGQTTYEQYF
TRBV11-2	TRBJ1-1	-	-	TGTGCCAGCAGCCCAATTAGGGACACTGAAGCTTTCTTT	CASSPIRDTEAFF
TRBV2	TRBJ2-7	few	TRBD2	TGTGCCAACACTGCTAGCGGGAGGGCCTACGAGCAGTACTTC	CANTASGRAYEQYF
TRBV10-3	TRBJ1-1	-	-	TGTGCCATCAGTGAAACGGGACTTGCTGAAGCTTTCTTT	CAISETGLAEAFF
TRBV5-1	TRBJ2-3	many	TRBD2	TGCGCCAGCAGCCTCAGTGAGCGGGGGGGCCGTTCAGATACGCAGTATTTT	CASSLSERGGRSDTQYF
TRBV2	TRBJ2-3	many	TRBD1	TGTGCCAGCAGTGCCGACAGGGCCTCAGATACGCAGTATTTT	CASSADRASDTQYF
TRBV5-1	TRBJ2-7	-	-	TGCGCCAGCAGCTCGGGACAAACCTACGAGCAGTACTTC	CASSSGQTYEQYF
TRBV28	TRBJ1-5	-	-	TGTGCCAGCAGTTTATCAGGGTTCAGCAGCAATCAGCCCCAGCATTTT	CASSLSGFSSNQPQHF
TRBV6-5	TRBJ1-4	-	TRBD1	TGTGCCAGCAGTTACTCGGCAGCGGGACAGAATAATGAAAAACTGTTTTTT	CASSYSAAGQNNEKLFF
TRBV7-9	TRBJ2-5	-	TRBD2	TGTGCCAGCAGCTTACTAGCGGGGGAAGAGACCCAGTACTTC	CASSLLAGEETQYF
TRBV14	TRBJ2-7	many	TRBD1	TGTGCCAGCAGCCACACCGGGACAGGACCCTCGAGGTACTTC	CASSHTGTGPSRYF
TRBV28	TRBJ1-2	-	-	TGTGCCAGCAGTCGCCAGACTTCGGCCGTCCCAAATGGCTACACCTTC	CASSRQTSAVPNGYTF
TRBV28	TRBJ2-6	few	TRBD1	TGTGCCAGCAGCCCCGGACAGGGGGTCGGGGCCAACGTCCTGACTTTC	CASSPGQGVGANVLTF
TRBV7-6	TRBJ1-5	many	-	TGTGCCAGCAGCTTATTTTATGGGCCCAGCAATCAGCCCCAGCATTTT	CASSLFYGPSNQPQHF
TRBV6-1	TRBJ2-5	few	-	TGTGCCAGCAGTGAAGCCGGGTTGTGGCTAAGGACAGTCCAAGAGACCCAGTACTTC	CASSEAGLWLRTVQETQYF
TRBV7-2	TRBJ1-1	many	-	TGTGCCAGCAGCTTTGCGATCCCTGAAGCTTTCTTT	CASSFAIPEAFF
TRBV18	TRBJ1-2	many	TRBD1	TGTGCCAGCTCTTACGACAGGGACAATGGCTACACCTTC	CASSYDRDNGYTF
TRBV3-1	TRBJ2-4	many	TRBD2	TGTGCCAGCAGCCAACGCGCGGGAGAAAACATTCAGTACTTC	CASSQRAGENIQYF
TRBV3-1	TRBJ2-5	many	TRBD2	TGTGCCAGCAGCCAAGACCGGGACTATTATGAAGAGACCCAGTACTTC	CASSQDRDYYEETQYF
TRBV28	TRBJ1-1	many	TRBD1	TGTGCCAGCAGTCTAGCCGGGACAGGGGTCGGGGACACTGAAGCTTTCTTT	CASSLAGTGVGDTEAFF
TRBV20-1	TRBJ2-3	-	-	TGCAGTGCTAGAGATGGGCGGGGAGACACAGATACGCAGTATTTT	CSARDGRGDTDTQYF
TRBV20-1	TRBJ2-2	few	TRBD2	TGCAGTGCCGGGACTAGCGGGAACACCGGGGAGCTGTTTTTT	CSAGTSGNTGELFF
TRBV6-2/TRBV6-3	TRBJ2-1	many	-	TGTGCCAGCAGTTACTCGCGGGTGTCTCGGTACAGTGAGCAGTTCTTC	CASSYSRVSRYSEQFF